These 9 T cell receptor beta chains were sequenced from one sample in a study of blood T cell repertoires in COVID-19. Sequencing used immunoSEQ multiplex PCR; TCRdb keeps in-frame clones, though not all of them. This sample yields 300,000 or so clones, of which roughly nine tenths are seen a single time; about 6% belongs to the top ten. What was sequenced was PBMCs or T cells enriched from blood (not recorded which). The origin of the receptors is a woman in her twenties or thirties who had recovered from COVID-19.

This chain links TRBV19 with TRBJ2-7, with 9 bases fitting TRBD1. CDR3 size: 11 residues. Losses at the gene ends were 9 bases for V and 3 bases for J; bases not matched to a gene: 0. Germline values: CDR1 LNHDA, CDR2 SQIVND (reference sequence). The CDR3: CARTGGYEQYF. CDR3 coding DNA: TGTGCCAGGACAGGGGGCTACGAGCAGTACTTC.

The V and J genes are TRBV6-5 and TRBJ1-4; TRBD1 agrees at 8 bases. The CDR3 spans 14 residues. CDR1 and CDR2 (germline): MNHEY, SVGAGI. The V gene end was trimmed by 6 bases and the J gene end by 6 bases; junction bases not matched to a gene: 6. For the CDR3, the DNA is TGTGCCAGCAGGAAACAGGGGGTCGATGAAAAACTGTTTTTT. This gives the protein CASRKQGVDEKLFF.

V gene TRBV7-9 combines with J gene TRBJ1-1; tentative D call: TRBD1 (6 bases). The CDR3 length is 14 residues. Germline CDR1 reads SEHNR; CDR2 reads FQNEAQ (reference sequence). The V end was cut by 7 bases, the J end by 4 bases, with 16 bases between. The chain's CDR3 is CASTRPPGATEAFF. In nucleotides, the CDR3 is TGTGCCAGCACCAGGCCCCCAGGGGCCACTGAAGCTTTCTTT.

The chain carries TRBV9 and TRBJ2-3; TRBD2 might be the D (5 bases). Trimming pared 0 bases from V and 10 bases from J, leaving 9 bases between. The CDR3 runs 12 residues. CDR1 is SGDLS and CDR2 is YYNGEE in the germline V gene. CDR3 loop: CASSVGEKAQYF. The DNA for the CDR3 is TGTGCCAGCAGCGTAGGGGAGAAGGCGCAGTATTTT.

The CDR3 spells CASSNGVPGNEQFF. The CDR3 DNA sequence: TGTGCCAGCAGCAACGGGGTCCCGGGCAATGAGCAGTTCTTC. The chain couples TRBV7-8 to TRBJ2-1; D is possibly TRBD2 (5 bases). CDR1 SGHVS and CDR2 FQNEAQ come from the germline V gene. The CDR3 totals 14 residues. Trimming took off 5 bases at V and 6 bases at J, with 14 bases between the two ends.

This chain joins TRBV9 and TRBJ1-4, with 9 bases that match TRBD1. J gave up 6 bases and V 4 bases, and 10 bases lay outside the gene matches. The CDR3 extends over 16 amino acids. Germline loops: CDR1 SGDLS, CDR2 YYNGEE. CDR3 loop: CASSKRQGVRDEKLFF. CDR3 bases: TGTGCCAGCAGCAAAAGACAGGGGGTAAGAGATGAAAAACTGTTTTTT.

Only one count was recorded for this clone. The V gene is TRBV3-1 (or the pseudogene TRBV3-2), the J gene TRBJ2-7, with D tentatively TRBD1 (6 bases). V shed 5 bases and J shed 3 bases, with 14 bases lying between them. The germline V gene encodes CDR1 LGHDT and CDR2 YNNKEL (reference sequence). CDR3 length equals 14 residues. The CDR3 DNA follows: TGTGCCAGCAGCTACCGGGACAACTACTACGAGCAGTACTTC. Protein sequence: CASSYRDNYYEQYF.

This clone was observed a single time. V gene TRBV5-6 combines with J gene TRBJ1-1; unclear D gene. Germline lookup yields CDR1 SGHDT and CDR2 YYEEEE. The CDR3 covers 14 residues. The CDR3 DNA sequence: TGTGCACCATATTCCACCGGGAGATACACTGAAGCTTTCTTT. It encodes CAPYSTGRYTEAFF.

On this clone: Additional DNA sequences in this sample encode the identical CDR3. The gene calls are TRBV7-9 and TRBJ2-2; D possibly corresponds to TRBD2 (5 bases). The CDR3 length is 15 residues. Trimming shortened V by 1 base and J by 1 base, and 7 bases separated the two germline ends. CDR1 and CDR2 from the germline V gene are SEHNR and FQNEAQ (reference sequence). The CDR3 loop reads CASSLGGGNTGELFF. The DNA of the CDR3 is TGTGCCAGCAGCTTAGGAGGAGGGAACACCGGGGAGCTGTTTTTT.